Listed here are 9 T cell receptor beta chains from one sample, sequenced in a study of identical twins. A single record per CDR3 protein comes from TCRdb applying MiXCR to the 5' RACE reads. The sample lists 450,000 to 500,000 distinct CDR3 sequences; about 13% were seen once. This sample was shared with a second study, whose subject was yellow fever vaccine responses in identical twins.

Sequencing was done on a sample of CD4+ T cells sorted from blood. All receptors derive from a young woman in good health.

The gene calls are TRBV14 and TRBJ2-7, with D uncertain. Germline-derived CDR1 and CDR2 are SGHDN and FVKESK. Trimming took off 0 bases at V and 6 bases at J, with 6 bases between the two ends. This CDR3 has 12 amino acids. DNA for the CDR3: TGTGCCAGCAGCCAAGATGGGCTCGAGCAGTACTTC. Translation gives CASSQDGLEQYF.

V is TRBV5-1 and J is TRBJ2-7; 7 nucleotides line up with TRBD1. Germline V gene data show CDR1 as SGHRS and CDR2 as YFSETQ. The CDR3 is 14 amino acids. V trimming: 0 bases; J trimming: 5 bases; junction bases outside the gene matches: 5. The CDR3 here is CASSLVTGLNEQYF. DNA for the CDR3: TGCGCCAGCAGCTTGGTGACAGGGTTAAACGAGCAGTACTTC.

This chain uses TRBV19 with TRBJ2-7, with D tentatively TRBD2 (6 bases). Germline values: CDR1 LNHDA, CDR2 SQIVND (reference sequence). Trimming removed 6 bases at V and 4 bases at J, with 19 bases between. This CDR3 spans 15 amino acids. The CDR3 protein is CASSETGLRGYEQYF. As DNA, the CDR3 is TGTGCCAGTAGCGAAACGGGGCTCCGGGGGTACGAGCAGTACTTC. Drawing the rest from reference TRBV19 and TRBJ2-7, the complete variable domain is DGGITQSPKYLFRKEGQNVTLSCEQNLNHDAMYWYRQDPGQGLRLIYYSQIVNDFQKGDIAEGYSVSREKKESFPLTVTSAQKNPTAFYLCASSETGLRGYEQYFGPGTRLTVT.

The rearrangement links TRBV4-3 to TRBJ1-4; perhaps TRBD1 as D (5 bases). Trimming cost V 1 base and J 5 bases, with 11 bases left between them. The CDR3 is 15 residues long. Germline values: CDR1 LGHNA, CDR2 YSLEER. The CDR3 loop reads CASSQAGINNEKLFF. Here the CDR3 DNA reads TGCGCCAGCAGCCAAGCAGGGATCAACAATGAAAAACTGTTTTTT.

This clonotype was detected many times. CDR3 in DNA: TGTGCCAGCAGTGAAGGCGGTTCCTACGAGCAGTACTTC. It is translated as CASSEGGSYEQYF. This chain links TRBV6-1 with TRBJ2-7; D remains unclear. V lost 1 base, J lost 1 base, and 5 bases lay in between. The germline V gene encodes CDR1 MNHNS and CDR2 SASEGT. The CDR3 runs to 13 residues.

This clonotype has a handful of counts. This CDR3 reads CASSQGIGDYSNQPQHF. For the CDR3, the DNA is TGTGCCAGCAGCCAAGGAATAGGTGATTATAGCAATCAGCCCCAGCATTTT. V is TRBV4-2 and J is TRBJ1-5; D is uncertain. Trimming cost V 1 base and J 0 bases, with 13 bases left between them. Per the germline V gene, CDR1 is LGHNA and CDR2 is YNFKEQ. The CDR3 has 17 residues.

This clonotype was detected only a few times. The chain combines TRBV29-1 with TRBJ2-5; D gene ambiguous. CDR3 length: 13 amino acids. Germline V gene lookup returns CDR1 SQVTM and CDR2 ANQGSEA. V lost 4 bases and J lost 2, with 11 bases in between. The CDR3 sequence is CSVVKGKQETQYF. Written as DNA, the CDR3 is TGCAGCGTTGTTAAAGGGAAACAAGAGACCCAGTACTTC. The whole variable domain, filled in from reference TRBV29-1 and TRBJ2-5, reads SAVISQKPSRDICQRGTSLTIQCQVDSQVTMMFWYRQQPGQSLTLIATANQGSEATYESGFVIDKFPISRPNLTFSTLTVSNMSPEDSSIYLCSVVKGKQETQYFGPGTRLLVL.

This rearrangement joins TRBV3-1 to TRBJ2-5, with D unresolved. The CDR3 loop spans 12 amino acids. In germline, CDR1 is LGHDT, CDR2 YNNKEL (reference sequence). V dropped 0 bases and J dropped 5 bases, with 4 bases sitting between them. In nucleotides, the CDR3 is TGTGCCAGCAGCCAAGAGACGGAGACCCAGTACTTC. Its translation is CASSQETETQYF.

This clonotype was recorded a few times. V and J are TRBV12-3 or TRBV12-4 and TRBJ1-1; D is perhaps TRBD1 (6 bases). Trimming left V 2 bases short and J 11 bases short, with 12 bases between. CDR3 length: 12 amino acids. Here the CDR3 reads CASSLKGERAFF. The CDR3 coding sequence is TGTGCCAGCAGTTTAAAGGGGGAAAGGGCTTTCTTT.